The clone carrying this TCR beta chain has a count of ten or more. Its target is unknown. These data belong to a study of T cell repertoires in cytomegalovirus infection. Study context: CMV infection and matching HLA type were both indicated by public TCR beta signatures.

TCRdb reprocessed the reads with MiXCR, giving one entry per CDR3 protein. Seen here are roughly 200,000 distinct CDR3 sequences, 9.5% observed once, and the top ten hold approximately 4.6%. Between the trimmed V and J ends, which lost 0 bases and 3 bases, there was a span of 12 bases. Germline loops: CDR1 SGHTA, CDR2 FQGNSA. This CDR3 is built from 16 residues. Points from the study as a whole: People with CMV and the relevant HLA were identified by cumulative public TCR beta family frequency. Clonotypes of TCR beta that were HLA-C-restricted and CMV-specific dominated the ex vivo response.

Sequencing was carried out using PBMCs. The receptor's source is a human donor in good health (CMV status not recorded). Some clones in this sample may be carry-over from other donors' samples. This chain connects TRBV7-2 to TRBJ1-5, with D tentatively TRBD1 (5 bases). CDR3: CASSLASTGSNQPQHF. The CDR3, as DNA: TGTGCCAGCAGCTTAGCGTCTACAGGTTCCAATCAGCCCCAGCATTTT.